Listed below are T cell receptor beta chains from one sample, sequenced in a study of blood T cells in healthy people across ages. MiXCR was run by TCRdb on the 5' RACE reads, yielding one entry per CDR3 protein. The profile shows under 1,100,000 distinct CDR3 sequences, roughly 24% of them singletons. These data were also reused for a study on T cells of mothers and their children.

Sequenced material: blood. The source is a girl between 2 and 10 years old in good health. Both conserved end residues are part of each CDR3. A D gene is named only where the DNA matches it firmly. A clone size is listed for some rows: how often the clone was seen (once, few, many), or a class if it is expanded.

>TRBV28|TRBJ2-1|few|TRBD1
TGTGCCAGCAGTTCCCGAGTTAACAGACAGGGGAGGAGTTACAATGAGCAGTTCTTC
CASSSRVNRQGRSYNEQFF
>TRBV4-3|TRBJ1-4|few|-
TGCGCCAGCAGCCAAGATGGGGGAGATCATGAAAAACTGTTTTTT
CASSQDGGDHEKLFF
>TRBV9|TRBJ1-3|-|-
TGTGCCAGCAGCGTTGGGCAGGGAGGAAACACCATATATTTT
CASSVGQGGNTIYF
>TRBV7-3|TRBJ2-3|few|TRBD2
TGTGCCAGCAGCTCGGGACTAGCGGGGGGGCCGGAAGATACGCAGTATTTT
CASSSGLAGGPEDTQYF
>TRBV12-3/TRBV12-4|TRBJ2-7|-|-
TGTGCCAGCAGTTTCTCTAGCCTACCCTACGAGCAGTACTTC
CASSFSSLPYEQYF
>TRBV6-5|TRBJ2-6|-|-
TGTGCCAGCAGTCGGAACTCTGGGGCCAACGTCCTGACTTTC
CASSRNSGANVLTF
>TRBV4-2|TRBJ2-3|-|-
TGTGCCAGCAGCCAGCCTAAGGGTCCAGATACGCAGTATTTT
CASSQPKGPDTQYF
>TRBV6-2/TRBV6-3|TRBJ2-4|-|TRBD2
TGTGCCAGCAGGCGGGACTACCTAAACATTCAGTACTTC
CASRRDYLNIQYF
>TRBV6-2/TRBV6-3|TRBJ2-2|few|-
TGTGCCAGCAGTTACTCCCCTTTGATCGGGGAGCTGTTTTTT
CASSYSPLIGELFF
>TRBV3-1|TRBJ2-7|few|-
TGTGCCAGCAGCCAAGAACCCCAGTGGGGGATCCCCTACGAGCAGTACTTC
CASSQEPQWGIPYEQYF
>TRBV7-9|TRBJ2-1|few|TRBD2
TGTGCCGGCAGCTTAGCGGGGCCTAACAATGAGCAGTTCTTC
CAGSLAGPNNEQFF
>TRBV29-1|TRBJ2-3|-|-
TGCAGCGTTGAGTTGGTTGGAGACAGCACAGATACGCAGTATTTT
CSVELVGDSTDTQYF
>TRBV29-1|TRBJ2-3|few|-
TGCAGTGGGAAGGGTGTTTCAGATACGCAGTATTTT
CSGKGVSDTQYF
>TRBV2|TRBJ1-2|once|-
TGTGCCAGCAGCATACCCCAGGGATGGGATAACTATGGCTACACCTTC
CASSIPQGWDNYGYTF
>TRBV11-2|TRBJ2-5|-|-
TGTGCCAGCAGCTACCTTGGACAGTCCATTGATACCCAGTACTTC
CASSYLGQSIDTQYF
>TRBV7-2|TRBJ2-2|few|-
TGTGCCAGCAGCTTAAACGGAGGGAACACCGGGGAGCTGTTTTTT
CASSLNGGNTGELFF
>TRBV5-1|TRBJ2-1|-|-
TGCGCCAGCAGTTTGTTCAACGGGGAACACACCTACAATGAGCAGTTCTTC
CASSLFNGEHTYNEQFF
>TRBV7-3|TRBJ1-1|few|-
TGTGCCAGCAGCTTAAAAGGGGGGTTTGCTGAAGCTTTCTTT
CASSLKGGFAEAFF
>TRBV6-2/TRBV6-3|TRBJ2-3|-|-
TGTGCCAGCAGTTTGGGGACGGATAGAGGTACGCAGTATTTT
CASSLGTDRGTQYF
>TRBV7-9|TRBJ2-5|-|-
TGTGCCAGCAGTCGATTCACAGCACTCCAAGAGACCCAGTACTTC
CASSRFTALQETQYF
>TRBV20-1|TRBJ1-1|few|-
TGCAGTGCTAGAGATATACAGGTGAACACTGAAGCTTTCTTT
CSARDIQVNTEAFF
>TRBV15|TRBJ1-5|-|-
TGTGCCACCAGCAGACTCCGGAGACCCCAGCATTTT
CATSRLRRPQHF
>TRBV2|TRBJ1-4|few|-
TGTGCCAGCAGTGAATCCCCCTGGGGAAAACTGTTTTTT
CASSESPWGKLFF
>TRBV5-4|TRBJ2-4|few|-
TGTGCCAGCAGCTTGGGACAGCCAGCCAAAAACATTCAGTACTTC
CASSLGQPAKNIQYF
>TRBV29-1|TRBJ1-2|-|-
TGCAGCGTTGAAGACCCCCCTCCGGTCCAGGGAGGCTACACCTTC
CSVEDPPPVQGGYTF
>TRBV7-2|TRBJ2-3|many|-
TGTGCCAGCAGCAACCGAGATACGCAGTATTTT
CASSNRDTQYF
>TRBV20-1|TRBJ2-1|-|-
TGCAGTGCTAGCTGGGAGGAGCAGTTCTTC
CSASWEEQFF
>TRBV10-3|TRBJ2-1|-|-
TGTGCCATCAGTGGGCGACACGGGTACAATGAGCAGTTCTTC
CAISGRHGYNEQFF
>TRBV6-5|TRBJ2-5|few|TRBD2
TGTGCCAGCAGTTACCCCACTAGCGGGAGAGAGACCCAGTACTTC
CASSYPTSGRETQYF
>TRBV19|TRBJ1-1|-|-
TGTGCCAGTAGTCCCTCCGACGCCACTGAAGCTTTCTTT
CASSPSDATEAFF
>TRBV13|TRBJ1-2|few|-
TGTGCCAGCAGCGAGGGGATAAACTATGGCTACACCTTC
CASSEGINYGYTF
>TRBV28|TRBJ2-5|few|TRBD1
TGTGCCAGCAGGCCCGCCGGGACAGGGATAAGAGAGACCCAGTACTTC
CASRPAGTGIRETQYF
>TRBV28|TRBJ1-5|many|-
TGTGCCAGCAGTTTACTAGGGAGCAATCAGCCCCAGCATTTT
CASSLLGSNQPQHF
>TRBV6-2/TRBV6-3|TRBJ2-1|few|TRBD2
TGTGCCAGCAGCCCCCCTTCGGGGGGGCTCTACAATGAGCAGTTCTTC
CASSPPSGGLYNEQFF
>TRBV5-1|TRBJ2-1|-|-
TGCGCCAGCAGCCTCATCCAGCGAGCAGATTACAATGAGCAGTTCTTC
CASSLIQRADYNEQFF
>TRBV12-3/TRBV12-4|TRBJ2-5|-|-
TGTGCCAGCAGTTTAGCAGGGGAGCAAGAGACCCAGTACTTC
CASSLAGEQETQYF
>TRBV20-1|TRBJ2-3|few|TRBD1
TGCAGTGCTAGCTCACCGGGACAGGGTTGGAGTACGCAGTATTTT
CSASSPGQGWSTQYF
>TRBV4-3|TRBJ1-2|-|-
TGCGCCAGCGGCATGCCCCGTCATGGCTACACCTTC
CASGMPRHGYTF
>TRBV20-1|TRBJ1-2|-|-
TGCAGTGCCGCCTTTGGAGGGTCCAACTATGGCTACACCTTC
CSAAFGGSNYGYTF
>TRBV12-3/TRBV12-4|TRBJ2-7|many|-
TGTGCCAGCAGCCCAACTTCCTACGAGCAGTACTTC
CASSPTSYEQYF
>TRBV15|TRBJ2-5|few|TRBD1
TGTGCCACCAGCACCGGGACAGGAGAGACCCAGTACTTC
CATSTGTGETQYF
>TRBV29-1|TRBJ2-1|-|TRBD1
TGCAGCGTAAAGGACAGGGGGTCCTACAATGAGCAGTTCTTC
CSVKDRGSYNEQFF
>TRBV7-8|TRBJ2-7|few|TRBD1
TGTGCCAGCAGCGCCCGACAGGGGCCTTCCTACGAGCAGTACTTC
CASSARQGPSYEQYF
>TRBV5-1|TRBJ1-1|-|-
TGCGCCAGCAGCTTGGGTTGGGCAGGGGAGAACACTGAAGCTTTCTTT
CASSLGWAGENTEAFF
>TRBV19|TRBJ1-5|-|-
TGTGCCAGTAGTCTGCGGGGACTTATAGAGCCCCAGCATTTT
CASSLRGLIEPQHF
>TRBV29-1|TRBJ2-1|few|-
TGCAGCGTTGTGGTAGATCTTAACAATGAGCAGTTCTTC
CSVVVDLNNEQFF
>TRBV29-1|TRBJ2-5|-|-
TGCAGCGTTTACGGGGGAGAGACCCAGTACTTC
CSVYGGETQYF
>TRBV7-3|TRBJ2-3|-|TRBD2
TGTGCCAGCAGCTTGGTGACTAGCGGTTCAGGAGGCGACACAGATACGCAGTATTTT
CASSLVTSGSGGDTDTQYF
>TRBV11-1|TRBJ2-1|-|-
TGTGCCAGCAGCTTACCGACTGACAATGAGCAGTTCTTC
CASSLPTDNEQFF
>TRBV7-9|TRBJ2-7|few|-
TGTGCCAGCAGCCCAGGGGTGGGGGACTACGAGCAGTACTTC
CASSPGVGDYEQYF
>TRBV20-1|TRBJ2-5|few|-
TGCAGTGCCAGACAGCCACAAGAGACCCAGTACTTC
CSARQPQETQYF
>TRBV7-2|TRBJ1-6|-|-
TGTGCCAGCAGCACCCGGACGGAGGCCTCCTCACCCCTCCACTTT
CASSTRTEASSPLHF